These 25 T cell receptor beta chains came from one sample sequenced in a study of tumor-infiltrating lymphocytes in primary liver carcinoma. Co-extracted RNA and DNA came from 20-30 mg of unsorted bulk tissue. cDNA specific to TCR beta was made from 500 ng of total RNA, with a constant-region primer employed for priming. Generation of the TCR beta libraries relied on three nested multiplex PCR rounds using slightly modified ARM-PCR. Use of TRBV1-TRBV30 forward primers with a C-beta reverse primer characterized the first two PCR rounds, which lasted around 9 cycles each. TCRdb itself ran the multiplex PCR reads through MiXCR, one entry per CDR3 protein. The sample includes over 45,000 distinct CDR3 sequences, over 65% of them seen just once. Sequenced: liver tumor tissue from sampling region 5. The subset denotes: tumor region T5, tumor centre. The receptors originated from a man aged 40-55 years with primary liver carcinoma and hepatitis B virus infection.

A remark on this clonotype: A junction boundary mismatches the germline segment, possibly from a read error. The chain couples TRBV19 to TRBJ1-1; the D is unclear. CDR1 is LNHDA and CDR2 is SQIVND in the germline V gene (reference sequence). The CDR3 length is 15 residues. The CDR3 nucleotides are TGTGCCAGTAGAACATACGAGACCATGAGCACTGATGCTTTCTTT. As protein: CASRTYETMSTDAFF.

The rearrangement uses TRBV11-1 and TRBJ2-7; D not certain. CDR1 is SGHAT and CDR2 is FQDESV in the germline V gene (reference sequence). The V gene lost 1 base and the J gene lost 9 bases, with 13 bases spanning the gap. This CDR3 is built from 13 residues. The CDR3 sequence: CASSLGIGNGQYF. The CDR3 DNA is TGTGCCAGCAGCTTAGGGATAGGAAACGGGCAGTACTTC. Full variable domain (missing parts from reference TRBV11-1 and TRBJ2-7): EAEVAQSPRYKITEKSQAVAFWCDPISGHATLYWYRQILGQGPELLVQFQDESVVDDSQLPKDRFSAERLKGVDSTLKIQPAELGDSAMYLCASSLGIGNGQYFGPGTRLTVT.

This clonotype has a single count. Sequence at one end of the junction differs from germline and may be a read error. This chain uses TRBV11-3 with TRBJ2-2; a weak D match, TRBD2 (6 bases). Germline V gene data show CDR1 as SGHNT and CDR2 as YENEEA. The CDR3 loop spans 15 amino acids. CDR3 loop: CASSIGTPGTGVLLF. In nucleotides, the CDR3 is TGTGCCAGCAGCATTGGGACCCCAGGGACTGGGGTGCTGTTATTT.

As regards this clonotype: One end of the junction is discordant with germline, which a read error may explain. This chain uses TRBV6-5 with TRBJ2-6, with 8 bases fitting TRBD1. Germline V gene data show CDR1 as MNHEY and CDR2 as SVGAGI. The CDR3 is 18 amino acids. In DNA, the CDR3 is TGTGCCAGCGGTCTTTGGACAGGGATGAAAGCTGGGGCCAACGTACTGCCTTTC. Its protein product is CASGLWTGMKAGANVLPF.

This clonotype was counted at least ten times. V and J are TRBV5-8 and TRBJ2-5, with 14 bases lining up with TRBD2. CDR1 and CDR2 from the germline V gene are SGHTS and YDEGEE. This CDR3 comprises 17 residues. Trimming took 4 bases from V and 5 from J; bases not matched to a gene: 10. The CDR3 is CASSDGLAGGIVETQYF. CDR3 DNA: TGTGCCAGCAGCGATGGACTAGCGGGAGGTATTGTGGAGACCCAGTACTTC.

Notes on this clonotype: One end of the junction is discordant with germline, which a read error may explain. The chain uses TRBV12-3 or TRBV12-4 and TRBJ1-1; D may be TRBD1 (6 bases). The CDR3 contains 17 residues. This chain's CDR3 is CASSSDWGTSMNTEAFF. CDR3 bases: TGTGCCAGCAGTTCAGACTGGGGGACATCAATGAACACAGAAGCTTTCTTT.

Comment on this clonotype: One junction end disagrees with the germline gene, perhaps due to a read error. The chain employs TRBV7-9 and TRBJ1-6, with 7 bases aligning to TRBD1. Germline CDR1 and CDR2: SEHNR and FQNEAQ (reference sequence). There are 14 residues in the CDR3. CDR3 coding DNA: TGTGCCAGCAGGACCCGACAGGGACATTCACTCCTCCACTTT. The encoded protein is CASRTRQGHSLLHF.

J is TRBJ2-1 and V is TRBV10-3; D ambiguous. The V gene's germline CDR1 is ENHRY and CDR2 SYGVKD. Trimming removed 3 bases at V and 9 bases at J, with 9 bases between. This CDR3 has 12 amino acids. As DNA, the CDR3 is TGTGCCATCAGTGACGAGGTGAGTGAGCAGTTCTTC. Its translation is CAISDEVSEQFF.

This clonotype was counted many times. V usage is TRBV6-1 and J usage is TRBJ2-7, with TRBD1 as a possible D gene (6 bases). The CDR3 runs 13 residues. Between the trimmed V and J ends, which lost 4 bases and 6 bases, there was a span of 13 bases. Germline CDR1 MNHNS, CDR2 SASEGT. As DNA, the CDR3 is TGTGCCAGCAGTGCTGAGAGACAGGCCGAGCAGTACTTC. Protein product: CASSAERQAEQYF.

The chain's CDR3 is CASSIAGTASHTGANVLTF. The CDR3 bases are TGTGCCAGTAGTATCGCCGGGACAGCCTCCCACACAGGGGCCAACGTCCTGACTTTC. The chain couples TRBV19 to TRBJ2-6; 7 nucleotides align to TRBD1. The trim removed 3 bases at V and 4 bases at J, leaving 15 bases unmatched. CDR1 and CDR2 (germline): LNHDA, SQIVND (reference sequence). The length of the CDR3 is 19 residues. Full variable domain (remainder filled in from reference TRBV19 and TRBJ2-6): DGGITQSPKYLFRKEGQNVTLSCEQNLNHDAMYWYRQDPGQGLRLIYYSQIVNDFQKGDIAEGYSVSREKKESFPLTVTSAQKNPTAFYLCASSIAGTASHTGANVLTFGAGSRLTVL.

This clonotype was seen once. The V call is TRBV11-2, the J call TRBJ2-3; D call uncertain. The germline CDR1 and CDR2 sequences are SGHAT and FQNNGV. The CDR3 is 16 residues long. V lost 7 bases and J lost 0, with 17 bases in between. The CDR3 coding sequence is TGTGCCAGCATCCTCCCGATTAGTGGCAGCACAGATACGCAGTATTTT. Protein sequence: CASILPISGSTDTQYF.

Points on this clonotype: Relative to the germline gene, one junction end is altered; a read error may explain this. V and J are TRBV6-5 and TRBJ2-7, with D perhaps matching TRBD1 or TRBD2 (5 bases each). The CDR3 sequence is 15 residues long. Germline CDR1 reads MNHEY; CDR2 reads SVGAGI. The chain's CDR3 is CASRMHGDLSYEQHF. The CDR3 DNA reads as TGTGCCAGCAGGATGCACGGGGACCTCTCCTACGAGCAGCACTTC.

This clonotype has more than one count but fewer than ten. Since the CDR3 does not end with the conserved phenylalanine or tryptophan, this likely comes from a read error. CDR3 sequence: CASSAEGSEQYS. The DNA for the CDR3 is TGTGCCAGCAGCGCTGAAGGGAGCGAGCAGTACTCC. V is TRBV11-2 and J is TRBJ2-7; weak D call: TRBD2 (5 bases). Trimming stripped 5 bases from V and 6 bases from J, with 11 bases between. CDR3 length: 12 amino acids. Per germline, CDR1 SGHAT and CDR2 FQNNGV.

About this clonotype: A read error may produce the germline difference seen at one junction end. The gene calls are TRBV6-5 and TRBJ2-2, with a weak D call TRBD2 (5 bases). Germline V gene sequence: CDR1 MNHEY, CDR2 SVGAGI. This CDR3 spans 15 amino acids. CDR3 protein: CASGYAMDGTGELFF. The CDR3 DNA sequence: TGTGCCAGCGGTTACGCAATGGACGGCACCGGGGAGTTGTTTTTT.

Worth noting for this clonotype: At one of its ends the junction is not consistent with the germline gene, which may arise from a read error. V is TRBV29-1 and J is TRBJ1-1, with unresolved D. In germline, CDR1 is SQVTM, CDR2 ANQGSEA. This CDR3 is built from 14 residues. The CDR3 sequence is CSVGDPGQTTEAFF. CDR3 bases: TGCAGTGTTGGAGACCCAGGCCAAACTACTGAAGCTTTCTTT.

With regard to this clonotype: A much larger clone lies one base from this, so it may be a read error. The chain is built from TRBV30 and TRBJ2-3; 10 bases agree with TRBD2. This CDR3 has 16 residues. V gave up 3 bases and J gave up 5 bases; unmatched junction bases: 11. Germline CDR1 and CDR2: GTSNPN and SVGIG (reference sequence). CDR3 sequence reads: CAWRSLAGANIDTQYF. The CDR3 DNA sequence: TGTGCCTGGAGATCTCTAGCGGGAGCAAATATAGATACGCAGTATTTT.

This chain joins TRBV5-1 and TRBJ2-7, with TRBD2 matching 12 bases. This CDR3 is built from 15 residues. Germline lookup yields CDR1 SGHRS and CDR2 YFSETQ. Germline trimming cut 7 bases from V and 6 bases from J; bases unmatched to any gene: 11. CDR3 protein: CASCETSGGVCEQYF. The CDR3 coding sequence is TGCGCCAGCTGCGAGACTAGCGGGGGTGTCTGCGAGCAGTACTTC. Drawing the rest from reference TRBV5-1 and TRBJ2-7, the complete variable domain is KAGVTQTPRYLIKTRGQQVTLSCSPISGHRSVSWYQQTPGQGLQFLFEYFSETQRNKGNFPGRFSGRQFSNSRSEMNVSTLELGDSALYLCASCETSGGVCEQYFGPGTRLTVT.

In this sample, this clonotype turned up many times. This chain joins TRBV29-1 and TRBJ1-2, with D tentatively TRBD1 (5 bases). CDR1 and CDR2 (germline): SQVTM, ANQGSEA. The CDR3 has 14 residues. V lost 3 bases to trimming and J lost 4 bases, with 15 bases between them. This chain's CDR3 is CSVDREGRGYGYTF. As DNA, the CDR3 is TGCAGCGTTGATAGAGAGGGGAGAGGCTATGGCTACACCTTC. Together with reference TRBV29-1 and TRBJ1-2, the CDR3 gives the full variable domain: SAVISQKPSRDICQRGTSLTIQCQVDSQVTMMFWYRQQPGQSLTLIATANQGSEATYESGFVIDKFPISRPNLTFSTLTVSNMSPEDSSIYLCSVDREGRGYGYTFGSGTRLTVV.

In the case of this clonotype: A junction boundary mismatches the germline segment, possibly from a read error. The V and J genes are TRBV29-1 and TRBJ2-3, with 9 bases aligning to TRBD2. Germline V gene data show CDR1 as SQVTM and CDR2 as ANQGSEA. CDR3 length equals 13 residues. The DNA for the CDR3 is TGCAGCGTCTTGACTAGCGGCACTGATACGCAGTATTTT. It encodes CSVLTSGTDTQYF.

This clonotype was observed a few times. V is TRBV20-1 and J is TRBJ2-2, with 10 bases identical to TRBD1. CDR1 and CDR2 from the germline V gene are DFQATT and SNEGSKA (reference sequence). The length of the CDR3 is 14 residues. Trimming cost V 6 bases and J 7 bases; bases outside gene matches: 8. CDR3 DNA sequence: TGCAGTGCAACGGGACAGGGGAGGAACGGGGAGCTGTTTTTT. Translating it yields CSATGQGRNGELFF.

The V call is TRBV4-2, the J call TRBJ2-7, with TRBD2 matching over 8 bases. CDR3 length: 17 amino acids. V lost 10 bases and J lost 1; bases outside the gene matches: 18. Germline CDR1 is LGHNA and CDR2 is YNFKEQ. CDR3 sequence reads: CATTERAGVYKSYEQYF. CDR3 bases: TGTGCCACTACAGAACGAGCGGGAGTTTATAAGTCCTACGAGCAGTACTTC.

This sequence joins TRBV13 and TRBJ2-7, with 8 bases fitting TRBD1. Trimming at V came to 7 bases and at J to 10 bases, leaving 6 bases not matched to a gene. The CDR3 covers 11 residues. Germline V lookup: CDR1 PRHDT, CDR2 FYEKMQ (reference sequence). DNA of the CDR3: TGTGCCAGCAACTCAGGACAGGGTCAGTACTTC. Translated, it gives CASNSGQGQYF.

This clonotype was seen once. V usage is TRBV6-2 or TRBV6-3 and J usage is TRBJ2-7; 14 bases are shared with TRBD2. Germline V lookup: CDR1 MNHEY, CDR2 SVGEGT. With V trimmed by 6 bases and J by 5 bases, 9 bases remained unmatched. The CDR3 sequence is 16 residues long. CDR3 DNA: TGTGCCAGCAGGGGACTAGCGGGAGAGGACCCCCACGAGCAGTACTTC. This sequence encodes CASRGLAGEDPHEQYF.

J is TRBJ1-5 and V is TRBV16; D uncertain. Germline V lookup: CDR1 KGHSY, CDR2 FQNENV. Trimming stripped 1 base from V and 4 bases from J, with 11 bases between. This CDR3 contains 15 residues. For the CDR3, the DNA is TGTGCCAGCAGCCAATTCTCCAGTGCAAATCAGCCCCAGCATTTT. This gives the protein CASSQFSSANQPQHF.

On this clonotype itself: This may be a read error: a much more frequent sequence differs by one nucleotide. The chain carries TRBV5-8 and TRBJ2-7, with a weak D call TRBD2 (6 bases). Deletions cut 5 bases from V and 1 base from J, with 16 bases between. Germline CDR1 is SGHTS and CDR2 is YDEGEE. The CDR3 loop spans 15 amino acids. The CDR3 DNA reads TGTGCCAGCAGTGACCTAGCGTGGGCTTCCTACGAGCAGTACTTC. Translated: CASSDLAWASYEQYF.